The present T cell receptor (beta chain) was sequenced within a study of a mutant IDH1 vaccine in newly diagnosed glioma. CDR3 length: 15 residues. Germline V gene data show CDR1 as MNHNY and CDR2 as SVGAGI (reference sequence). Trimming took 4 bases from V and 4 from J; bases not matched to a gene: 10. The sample's time point: baseline, week 1 (first vaccination visit). Treatment defined: pre-vaccination baseline after standard-of-care therapy. Assay: immunoSEQ multiplex PCR; the TCRdb copy retains only in-frame clones and omits some. The sample has approximately 54,000 clones, roughly 80% seen once.

The V and J genes are TRBV6-6 and TRBJ2-7, with 7 bases lining up with TRBD1. The sequence came from a young man with glioma. The sequencing used PBMCs, collected from a glioma patient treated with radiotherapy, temozolomide or both. The CDR3 DNA reads TGTGCCAGCAGTTTACCAAGGACAGGAAAATACGAGCAGTACTTC. Its translation: CASSLPRTGKYEQYF.